The T cell receptor (beta chain) under discussion was sequenced for a study of early T cells in non-severe SARS-CoV-2 infection. TCRdb re-called the 5' RACE reads with MiXCR, one entry per CDR3 protein. The data show approximately 64,000 distinct CDR3 sequences, 18% seen once. This CDR3 is 12 amino acids long. The ends were cut back, 5 bases at V and 5 bases at J, with 9 bases in the middle. CDR1 is SGHTA and CDR2 is FQGNSA in the germline V gene. This clonotype occurred a few times. The chain combines TRBV7-2 with TRBJ2-5; D unresolved. Source: whole blood, taken at baseline. The TCR comes from an adult who was a healthcare worker with PCR-confirmed SARS-CoV-2 infection or an uninfected control (not recorded which). CDR3 region: CASSLSRETQYF. CDR3 DNA: TGTGCCAGCAGCCTTTCCCGGGAGACCCAGTACTTC.